Reported below is one T cell receptor beta chain. The CDR3 length is 13 residues. V was clipped by 6 bases and J by 4 bases, with 15 bases between them. Germline V gene data show CDR1 as GTSNPN and CDR2 as SVGIG (reference sequence). This entry comes from a study of blood T cell repertoires in COVID-19. Study-level background: Specimens from acute and convalescent COVID-19 originated in the United States, Italy and Spain. Sources were T cells, B-cell-depleted T cells, or PBMCs; the material itself was cDNA or gDNA.

As handled by the study authors: By means of reference gene primer amplification, nucleated cell counts were estimated. This table comes from immunoSEQ multiplex PCR, and its TCRdb copy is limited to in-frame clones, with some not included. D and trimming were read from the DNA, whereas the V and J calls and clone size are those reported in that table. The data show 210,000 or so clones, around 85% seen once. The chain uses TRBV30 and TRBJ1-2; TRBD1 might be the D (6 bases). The sequence derives from a woman aged 50 to 60 with acute or convalescent COVID-19. Material: peripheral blood. In DNA, the CDR3 is TGTGCCTGCACAGGGAGGGAAGGCTATGGCTACACCTTC. The encoded protein is CACTGREGYGYTF.